The T cell receptor (beta chain) under discussion was sequenced for a study of cytomegalovirus exposure and HLA in healthy donors. The study's findings and limits: In a later analysis, compared with equally common non-associated chains, HLA-associated beta chains were more expanded.

The PCR was carried out with 60 Vbeta primers and 13 Jbeta primers. Assay used: immunoSEQ multiplex PCR; TCRdb lists only in-frame clones, some missing. This table holds approximately 160,000 clones, under 85% found once. V was clipped by 0 bases and J by 6 bases, with 14 bases between them. The CDR3 is made up of 14 amino acids. Germline CDR1 and CDR2: GTSNPN and SVGIG (reference sequence). As concerns this clone: Antigen specificity is unknown.

Sequenced: PBMCs. The chain links TRBV30 to TRBJ1-1; no clear D. This sequence originates from a woman in her twenties or thirties in good health and CMV-seronegative. The CDR3 loop is CAWSVGIEGSEAFF. CDR3 nucleotides: TGTGCCTGGAGTGTAGGGATCGAGGGATCTGAAGCTTTCTTT.